Following are 13 T cell receptor beta chains from one sample sequenced in a study of T cells in Graves' hyperthyroidism and ophthalmopathy. Amplified TCR beta CDR3 regions derived from RNA transcripts. The HTBI primer set was used in a first-round RT-PCR of the TCR CDR3. TCRdb ran MiXCR on the multiplex PCR reads and lists one entry per CDR3 protein. The sample holds approximately 640,000 distinct CDR3 sequences, about 45% seen once. The sequencing input was peripheral blood or thyroid tissue (not recorded which). The receptors come from an adult man with Graves' disease, either hyperthyroidism or ophthalmopathy (not recorded which).

J is TRBJ1-2 and V is TRBV6-5, with 9 bases fitting TRBD1. After removal of 2 bases from V and 9 bases from J, the junction contained 10 bases not matched to a gene. Germline CDR1 reads MNHEY; CDR2 reads SVGAGI. The CDR3 is made up of 15 amino acids. CDR3 loop: CASSYQTRQGESYTF. CDR3 DNA: TGTGCCAGCAGTTACCAAACAAGACAGGGGGAGAGCTACACCTTC.

The chain combines TRBV5-4 with TRBJ1-1, with D possibly being TRBD1 (5 bases). From germline, CDR1 is SGHNT and CDR2 YYREEE (reference sequence). The CDR3 runs 14 residues. The V gene lost 4 bases and the J gene lost 1 base, with 11 bases spanning the gap. CDR3 coding DNA: TGTGCCAGCAGCCGACAGCGCCAGAACACTGAAGCTTTCTTT. It encodes CASSRQRQNTEAFF.

This clonotype was seen a few times. The chain is built from TRBV5-1 and TRBJ1-2; D gene unclear. CDR1 is SGHRS, CDR2 YFSETQ, per germline. Deletions cut 0 bases from V and 6 bases from J, with 12 bases between. The CDR3 runs 14 residues. This CDR3 reads CASSLEEVRNGYTF. The CDR3, as DNA: TGCGCCAGCAGCTTGGAGGAGGTTAGAAATGGCTACACCTTC.

This rearrangement joins TRBV2 to TRBJ1-2; 8 bases align to TRBD1. Trimming took 7 bases from V and 8 from J; bases not matched to a gene: 6. CDR3 length equals 12 residues. Germline V gene data show CDR1 as SNHLY and CDR2 as FYNNEI. This CDR3 reads CASTPTGDGYTF. The CDR3 bases are TGTGCCAGCACCCCGACAGGGGACGGCTACACCTTC. Looking up the rest from reference TRBV2 and TRBJ1-2 gives the full variable domain: EPEVTQTPSHQVTQMGQEVILRCVPISNHLYFYWYRQILGQKVEFLVSFYNNEISEKSEIFDDQFSVERPDGSNFTLKIRSTKLEDSAMYFCASTPTGDGYTFGSGTRLTVV.

The chain uses TRBV7-8 and TRBJ1-1; the D gene is possibly TRBD1 (5 bases). CDR1 is SGHVS and CDR2 is FQNEAQ in the germline V gene. This CDR3 contains 15 residues. V was shortened by 0 bases and J by 0 bases, with 8 bases between the two germline ends. CDR3 protein: CASSLASRVNTEAFF. For the CDR3, the DNA is TGTGCCAGCAGCTTAGCCAGCAGGGTGAACACTGAAGCTTTCTTT.

CDR3 DNA sequence: TGTGCCAGCAGTTTAGCGAAGTTGCTAGCGGGGGGCGAGACCCAGTACTTC. Translating gives CASSLAKLLAGGETQYF. The chain links TRBV12-3 or TRBV12-4 to TRBJ2-5; 11 nucleotides match TRBD2. This CDR3 is built from 17 residues. The ends lost 0 bases at V and 5 bases at J; junction bases unmatched: 8.

This clonotype was counted only a few times. The rearrangement links TRBV5-5 to TRBJ2-7; 8 bases are shared with TRBD1. CDR1 SGHKS and CDR2 YYEKEE come from the germline V gene (reference sequence). The CDR3 consists of 14 residues. Losses at the gene ends were 4 bases for V and 6 bases for J; bases not matched to a gene: 9. For the CDR3, the DNA is TGTGCCAGCAGCATACAGGACAGGGCGGGCGAGCAGTACTTC. This sequence encodes CASSIQDRAGEQYF.

This chain joins TRBV10-2 and TRBJ1-1; D is possibly TRBD1 (6 bases). CDR1 is WSHSY, CDR2 SAAADI, per germline. Trimming pared 4 bases from V and 2 bases from J, leaving 14 bases between. This CDR3 region has 15 residues. For the CDR3, the DNA is TGCGCCAGCAGTGTTGGGGGGACAACTAACACTGAAGCTTTCTTT. It is translated as CASSVGGTTNTEAFF.

The chain couples TRBV29-1 to TRBJ1-3; the D gene is possibly TRBD1 (5 bases). V was cut by 8 bases and J by 0 bases, with 14 bases left in between. Germline CDR1 is SQVTM and CDR2 is ANQGSEA. This CDR3 is 14 amino acids long. The CDR3 spells CSLGPGSSGNTIYF. In nucleotides, the CDR3 is TGCAGCTTAGGCCCAGGGAGCTCTGGAAACACCATATATTTT. The whole variable domain, remainder taken from reference TRBV29-1 and TRBJ1-3, is SAVISQKPSRDICQRGTSLTIQCQVDSQVTMMFWYRQQPGQSLTLIATANQGSEATYESGFVIDKFPISRPNLTFSTLTVSNMSPEDSSIYLCSLGPGSSGNTIYFGEGSWLTVV.

Ten or more counts support this clonotype. The rearrangement joins TRBV12-3 or TRBV12-4 to TRBJ1-2; D uncertain. Trimming left V 3 bases short and J 7 bases short, with 6 bases between. The CDR3 sequence is 11 residues long. CDR3 sequence reads: CASSFGSGYTF. The CDR3 nucleotides read TGTGCCAGCAGTTTCGGGAGTGGCTACACCTTC.

J is TRBJ2-7 and V is TRBV6-1; a weak D match, TRBD1 (5 bases). V was cut by 6 bases and J by 3 bases, with 18 bases left in between. CDR1 and CDR2 from the germline V gene are MNHNS and SASEGT. The CDR3 consists of 15 residues. CDR3 loop: CASRLEKGSNYEQYF. The DNA of the CDR3 is TGTGCCAGCAGACTGGAAAAGGGGTCCAACTACGAGCAGTACTTC.

This clonotype was detected ten times or more. The CDR3 DNA follows: TGTGCCATCAGTGAGGATAGGGGGGACCAAGAGACCCAGTACTTC. It specifies CAISEDRGDQETQYF. This chain links TRBV10-3 with TRBJ2-5; D tentatively fits TRBD1 or TRBD2 (6 bases each). Germline V CDR1 and CDR2: ENHRY, SYGVKD. V lost 2 bases and J lost 0, with 10 bases in between. The CDR3 is 15 residues long.

This clonotype was counted a few times. An end of the junction differs from the germline gene, which may be a read error. The J gene is TRBJ1-3, the V gene TRBV9; 11 bases align to TRBD1. The germline V gene encodes CDR1 SGDLS and CDR2 YYNGEE. The CDR3 consists of 16 residues. The CDR3 sequence: CASSVDRGPSRNTIYF. In DNA form, the CDR3 reads TGTGCCAGCAGCGTGGACAGGGGGCCCTCTAGAAACACCATATATTTT.